The 4 T cell receptor beta chains below come from one sample, sequenced in a study of T-cell reconstitution after alpha-beta-depleted transplantation in children. Molecular barcoding with unique molecular identifiers was used for the TCRbeta library. Each CDR3 protein gets one entry after TCRdb re-called the PCR reads with MiXCR. The data show approximately 1,000,000 distinct CDR3 sequences, around 30% seen once. The sequenced sample was PBMCs, mostly from graft donor cells, obtained 360 days after TCRalphabeta/CD19-depleted stem cell transplant. These receptors all come from a boy less than two years old who had a stem cell transplant for SCID, so the T cells may come from the graft donor.

This clonotype was counted a few times. This rearrangement joins TRBV4-1 to TRBJ2-1; 9 nucleotides align to TRBD1. The J segment lost 10 bases and the V segment lost 1 base, leaving 11 bases of the junction unmatched. This CDR3 comprises 16 residues. Per germline, CDR1 MGHRA and CDR2 YSYEKL. The CDR3 spells CASSQVWGTGKEEQFF. The CDR3 nucleotides read TGCGCCAGCAGCCAAGTATGGGGGACAGGGAAAGAGGAGCAGTTCTTC.

This clonotype was seen more than once but under ten times. At one end, the junction sequence differs from germline, possibly due to a read error. This CDR3 is CSARIGGQPLF. The CDR3 DNA reads TGCAGTGCTAGGATAGGAGGACAGCCTCTATTC. The chain is built from TRBV20-1 and TRBJ2-7, with D possibly matching TRBD1 (6 bases). Germline CDR1 is DFQATT and CDR2 is SNEGSKA (reference sequence). This CDR3 has 11 residues.

CDR3 sequence: CSAREEPGDEQFF. The CDR3, as DNA: TGCAGTGCTAGAGAGGAGCCCGGGGATGAGCAGTTCTTC. The chain has TRBV20-1 and TRBJ2-1, with D tentatively TRBD2 (5 bases). Between the trimmed V and J ends, which lost 0 bases and 8 bases, there was a span of 11 bases. Germline V lookup: CDR1 DFQATT, CDR2 SNEGSKA (reference sequence). The CDR3 totals 13 residues.

This clonotype was counted once. A junction end diverges from the germline sequence, so it may reflect a read error. V gene TRBV7-2 combines with J gene TRBJ1-2; TRBD1 aligns across 9 bases. Per germline, CDR1 SGHTA and CDR2 FQGNSA. The CDR3 consists of 12 residues. For the CDR3, the DNA is TGTGCCAGCAGCGTAGGGTGGGACAGGGCTGCCTTC. It yields the protein CASSVGWDRAAF.